A selection of T cell receptor beta chains follows, all from one sample in a study of blood T cell repertoires in COVID-19. Method: immunoSEQ multiplex PCR; TCRdb's copy keeps in-frame clones and lacks some. The data contain 55,000 to 95,000 clones, 75% to 85% of them singletons. Sequencing used peripheral blood. The receptors here all came from a woman aged 70-85 years with acute or convalescent COVID-19. Each CDR3 is given with its conserved first and last residue. The order of the fields is J gene, clone size, V gene, D gene, CDR3 length, CDR3 DNA, CDR3 protein. The D gene is left open where the match is weak. The size of a clone is reported for some rows only, either as once, few or many, or as a class for expanded clones.

TRBJ1-5 | - | TRBV27 | - | 15 | TGTGCCAGCAGTTTAGTACACGGGAGCAATCAGCCCCAGCATTTT | CASSLVHGSNQPQHF
TRBJ2-7 | - | TRBV7-9 | TRBD1 | 19 | TGTGCCAGCAGCTCTTTCCGCTCCGCTCGGGACAGGACGACCTACGAGCAGTACTTC | CASSSFRSARDRTTYEQYF
TRBJ1-1 | few | TRBV5-1 | - | 14 | TGCGCCAGCAGCTTGGGACAGACTAACACTGAAGCTTTCTTT | CASSLGQTNTEAFF
TRBJ1-5 | - | TRBV27 | - | 14 | TGTGCCAGCAGTTTATGGGCAGGGGACCAGCCCCAGCATTTT | CASSLWAGDQPQHF
TRBJ2-5 | few | TRBV2 | - | 13 | TGTGCCAGCAAGGAGGGGGCCCAAGAGACCCAGTACTTC | CASKEGAQETQYF
TRBJ1-1 | - | TRBV9 | TRBD1 | 15 | TGTGCCAGCTCACGAGGGGGACAGGGGTACACTGAAGCTTTCTTT | CASSRGGQGYTEAFF
TRBJ2-1 | - | TRBV5-8 | - | 16 | TGTGCCAGCAGCTTCCGGGGGGCGGGCACCTACAATGAGCAGTTCTTC | CASSFRGAGTYNEQFF
TRBJ2-6 | once | TRBV27 | - | 16 | TGTGCCAGCAGCCGACAGGTGACCTCTGGGGCCAACGTCCTGACTTTC | CASSRQVTSGANVLTF
TRBJ2-7 | - | TRBV28 | TRBD1 | 16 | TGTGCCAGCACCGAAAGGGGACAGGGCTTGCTAAGCGAGCAGTACTTC | CASTERGQGLLSEQYF
TRBJ2-7 | few | TRBV5-1 | TRBD1 | 15 | TGCGCCAGCAGCTTGAATCAGGGGGCCCCCTACGAGCAGTACTTC | CASSLNQGAPYEQYF
TRBJ1-1 | - | TRBV28 | TRBD1 | 17 | TGTGCCAGCAGTCCACCTTACCTACAGGGGTCGAACACTGAAGCTTTCTTT | CASSPPYLQGSNTEAFF
TRBJ1-1 | - | TRBV3-1/TRBV3-2 | - | 15 | TGTGCCAGCAGCCAAGACGGGGGAAGGGCCACTGAAGCTTTCTTT | CASSQDGGRATEAFF
TRBJ2-5 | - | TRBV2 | TRBD2 | 15 | TGTGCCAGCACAGACCTAGCGGGAGTATTGGAGACCCAGTACTTC | CASTDLAGVLETQYF
TRBJ2-7 | - | TRBV3-1/TRBV3-2 | - | 13 | TGTGCCAGCAGCCCCGAGGTGGACTACGAGCAGTACTTC | CASSPEVDYEQYF
TRBJ2-7 | - | TRBV7-2 | TRBD2 | 14 | TGTGCCAGCAGCCGGGGACTAGCGGCCCACGAGCAGTACTTC | CASSRGLAAHEQYF
TRBJ2-5 | medium-sized | TRBV15 | - | 15 | TGTGCCACCAGCAGAGATGGGGCAGGGCAAGAGACCCAGTACTTC | CATSRDGAGQETQYF
TRBJ2-3 | - | TRBV7-9 | TRBD1 | 15 | TGTGCCAGCAGCGCAGGACAGGGAGGAGCAGATACGCAGTATTTT | CASSAGQGGADTQYF
TRBJ2-1 | once | TRBV7-2 | TRBD2 | 17 | TGTGCCAGCAGCCCCCGTTATCGGGAGGGCCTAGGTCCTGAGCAGTTCTTC | CASSPRYREGLGPEQFF
TRBJ1-3 | - | TRBV2 | - | 13 | TGTGCCAGCAGGCGGATCTCTGGAAACACCATATATTTT | CASRRISGNTIYF
TRBJ1-2 | - | TRBV9 | - | 17 | TGTGCCAGCAGCGTAGTAATTAATTGGGCGTCTTCCTATGGCTACACCTTC | CASSVVINWASSYGYTF
TRBJ1-5 | - | TRBV20-1 | - | 17 | TGCAGTGCTAGTCAAGGCAGGGGCCTCACAAAGGGGCAGCCCCAGCATTTT | CSASQGRGLTKGQPQHF
TRBJ2-1 | - | TRBV4-2 | TRBD2 | 14 | TGTGCCAGCAGCCAGGGGGACTACAGGAATGAGCAGTTCTTC | CASSQGDYRNEQFF
TRBJ1-2 | - | TRBV7-2 | - | 13 | TGTGCCAGCAGCCTACAGCAATACTATGGCTACACCTTC | CASSLQQYYGYTF
TRBJ2-2 | - | TRBV10-3 | TRBD2 | 20 | TGTGCCATCAGTGAGCAACCGGGACTAGCGGGAGGTGCTAACACCGGGGAGCTGTTTTTT | CAISEQPGLAGGANTGELFF
TRBJ1-2 | - | TRBV3-1/TRBV3-2 | TRBD1 | 16 | TGTGCCAGCAGCCACGCAGGGGGCAGGTCTAACTATGGCTACACCTTC | CASSHAGGRSNYGYTF
TRBJ1-5 | few | TRBV5-1 | - | 13 | TGCGCCAGCAGCTTGGACAGTAATCAGCCCCAGCATTTT | CASSLDSNQPQHF
TRBJ2-7 | - | TRBV10-3 | TRBD1 | 14 | TGTGCCATCAGTACCGGGACAGAGACCTACGAGCAGTACTTC | CAISTGTETYEQYF
TRBJ1-1 | - | TRBV18 | - | 12 | TGTGCCAGCTCATGGAGGGGCACTGAAGCTTTCTTT | CASSWRGTEAFF
TRBJ1-3 | few | TRBV18 | - | 17 | TGTGCCAGCTCACCCCTCCCCCCCAGGAATCCTGGAAACACCATATATTTT | CASSPLPPRNPGNTIYF